This TCR beta chain was obtained from a study of T cells in Graves' hyperthyroidism and ophthalmopathy. For this clonotype: The antigen remains unidentified. Being one base from a much bigger clone, this may be a read error.

Germline-derived CDR1 and CDR2 are MNHEY and SVGEGT. The CDR3 spans 14 residues. The J segment lost 0 bases and the V segment lost 6 bases, leaving 5 bases of the junction unmatched. Amplified regions were TCR beta CDR3 sequences from RNA transcripts. Researchers ran a first-round RT-PCR on the TCR CDR3 using the HTBI primer set. MiXCR was run by TCRdb on the multiplex PCR reads, yielding one entry per CDR3 protein. This sample yields approximately 400,000 distinct CDR3 sequences, of which around 15% are seen a single time; around 30% belongs to the top ten. Regarding the study as a whole: Most thyroid clonotypes that were expanded above 0.001 also turned up in blood. A 13 V-J signature model discriminated ophthalmopathy versus stable hyperthyroidism.

This clonotype was obtained from a man aged 45-60 years with Graves' ophthalmopathy. The V gene is TRBV6-2 or TRBV6-3, the J gene TRBJ2-7; TRBD2 agrees at 7 bases. The sample comprised blood. DNA for the CDR3: TGTGCCAGCAGGGATACTAGCGCCTCCTACGAGCAGTACTTC. Amino acids: CASRDTSASYEQYF.